The entry that follows covers one TCR beta chain sequence. The data are from a study of long-term antiretroviral therapy in people with HIV. Germline CDR1 SNHLY, CDR2 FYNNEI. V shed 5 bases and J shed 4 bases, with 16 bases lying between them. This CDR3 has 15 residues. Samples were assayed with immunoSEQ v3.0 at survey level. Data came from immunoSEQ multiplex PCR; TCRdb stores just in-frame clones and leaves some out. The repertoire includes more than 15,000 clones, roughly nine tenths of them detected once, and 7.5% to 9.5% sits in the top ten. This specimen was unsorted PBMCs, taken 0.3 years after starting antiretroviral therapy. The origin of this receptor is a man aged 55 to 69 with HIV. The chain joins TRBV2 to TRBJ2-3, with D perhaps TRBD1 (5 bases). The chain's CDR3 is CASSPRQLPADTQYF. The CDR3 DNA reads TGTGCCAGCAGTCCCAGACAGCTCCCAGCAGATACGCAGTATTTT.